Listed below are T cell receptor beta chains from one sample, sequenced in a study of T-cell reconstitution after alpha-beta-depleted transplantation in children. A single record per CDR3 protein comes from TCRdb applying MiXCR to the PCR reads. Here the sample spans approximately 110,000 distinct CDR3 sequences, 9% to 12% being singletons. This sample comprised PBMCs, obtained before TCRalphabeta/CD19-depleted stem cell transplant. The receptors stem from a boy aged 2 to 10 with acute lymphoblastic leukemia, due to receive a stem cell transplant. Each CDR3 is given with its conserved first and last residue.

v_gene	j_gene	CDR3aa
TRBV5-1	TRBJ2-3	CASSLLGLASTDTQYF
TRBV12-3/TRBV12-4	TRBJ1-5	CASSLGQGNQPQHF
TRBV4-1	TRBJ1-2	CASSSWTVSYGYTF
TRBV28	TRBJ2-3	CASSLYSTLYTDTQYF
TRBV7-9	TRBJ2-7	CASSLEPGSSYEQYF
TRBV11-2	TRBJ2-3	CASSPPRWAGTANTQYF
TRBV5-5	TRBJ1-5	CASSPSLDQPQHF
TRBV4-1	TRBJ2-7	CASSHLGLEETYEQYF
TRBV20-1	TRBJ2-3	CSATKVLATTDTQYF
TRBV7-9	TRBJ2-1	CASRMRGAEQFF
TRBV7-9	TRBJ1-2	CASSSGTAANYGYTF